These 5 T cell receptor beta chains were sequenced from one sample in a study of T cells after yellow fever vaccination. TCRdb re-derived calls from the 5' RACE reads in MiXCR, one entry per CDR3 protein. The sample includes 610,000 or so distinct CDR3 sequences, 12% of them seen just once. The sample consisted of PBMCs, taken on the day of the yellow fever booster vaccination. The source is a man aged 25 to 40 who received the YFV17D yellow fever vaccine.

The V call is TRBV11-2, the J call TRBJ2-7, with 13 positions matching TRBD2. This CDR3 is 14 amino acids long. Looked up from germline, CDR1 is SGHAT and CDR2 is FQNNGV. The ends lost 5 bases at V and 6 bases at J; junction bases unmatched: 4. This CDR3 is CASSTTSGRPEQYF. The CDR3 coding sequence is TGTGCCAGCAGCACGACTAGCGGGAGGCCCGAGCAGTACTTC.

This clonotype occurred a few times. The rearrangement joins TRBV5-1 to TRBJ1-3; no reliable D call. Trimming took off 4 bases at V and 2 bases at J, with 7 bases between the two ends. Germline V gene data show CDR1 as SGHRS and CDR2 as YFSETQ. The CDR3 contains 13 residues. The CDR3 DNA is TGCGCCAGCAGCCTCTCGGCTGGAAACACCATATATTTT. Translation: CASSLSAGNTIYF. Variable domain in full (rest from reference TRBV5-1 and TRBJ1-3): KAGVTQTPRYLIKTRGQQVTLSCSPISGHRSVSWYQQTPGQGLQFLFEYFSETQRNKGNFPGRFSGRQFSNSRSEMNVSTLELGDSALYLCASSLSAGNTIYFGEGSWLTVV.

Concerning this clonotype: A junction end diverges from the germline sequence, so it may reflect a read error. J is TRBJ2-1 and V is TRBV19, with a tentative D call TRBD2 (5 bases). Looked up from germline, CDR1 is LNHDA and CDR2 is SQIVND (reference sequence). CDR3 length: 13 amino acids. The CDR3, as DNA: TGTGCCAGTAGTATTAGACTATACAACGAGCAGTTCTTC. It translates to CASSIRLYNEQFF.

This clonotype showed up just a few times. This chain joins TRBV27 and TRBJ1-4; no clear D. Trimming cost V 3 bases and J 0 bases, with 8 bases left between them. The CDR3 loop spans 15 amino acids. CDR1 and CDR2 (germline): MNHEY, SMNVEV (reference sequence). CDR3 sequence: CASSFLGSTNEKLFF. The CDR3 nucleotides read TGTGCCAGCAGTTTCCTGGGCTCAACTAATGAAAAACTGTTTTTT.

This clonotype was counted only a few times. The chain employs TRBV7-9 and TRBJ1-3; D is undetermined. Looked up from germline, CDR1 is SEHNR and CDR2 is FQNEAQ (reference sequence). The CDR3 is made up of 15 amino acids. V lost 5 bases and J 2 bases, leaving 13 bases between the germline ends. For the CDR3, the DNA is TGTGCCAGCAGCACCATGGACGCCACTGGAAACACCATATATTTT. As protein: CASSTMDATGNTIYF.